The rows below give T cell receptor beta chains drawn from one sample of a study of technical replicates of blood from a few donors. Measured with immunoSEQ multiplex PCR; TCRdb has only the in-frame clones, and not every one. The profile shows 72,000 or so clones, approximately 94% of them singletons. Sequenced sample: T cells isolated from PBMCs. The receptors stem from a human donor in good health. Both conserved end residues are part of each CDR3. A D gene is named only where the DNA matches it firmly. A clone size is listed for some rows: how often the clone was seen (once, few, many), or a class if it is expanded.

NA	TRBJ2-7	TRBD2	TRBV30	TGTGCCTGGAGTGTACTTAGCGGGACTCACGAGCAGTACTTC	CAWSVLSGTHEQYF
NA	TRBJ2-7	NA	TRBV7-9	TGTGCCAGCACCACCGTGGGGGCACGCGGCTCCTACGAGCAGTACTTC	CASTTVGARGSYEQYF
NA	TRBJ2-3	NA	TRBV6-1	TGTGCCAGCAGTGAACTACCAGATACGCAGTATTTT	CASSELPDTQYF
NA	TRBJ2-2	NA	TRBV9	TGTGCCAGCAGTCCCCAGAACACCGGGGAGCTGTTTTTT	CASSPQNTGELFF
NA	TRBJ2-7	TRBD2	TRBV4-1	TGCGCCAGCAGCCAAGCCACTAGCGGGAGGGGCGACGAGCAGTACTTC	CASSQATSGRGDEQYF
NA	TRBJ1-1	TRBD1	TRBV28	TGTGCCAGCAAATTAGAAGGGGGCGGACTCCCCATGAACACTGAAGCTTTCTTT	CASKLEGGGLPMNTEAFF
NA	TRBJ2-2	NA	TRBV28	TGTGCCAGCAGTTTTCCTAGGCTCGTTTCGGGGGAGCTGTTTTTT	CASSFPRLVSGELFF
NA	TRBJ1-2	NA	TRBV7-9	TGTGCCAGCAGCCCCATCAGCGGAGATGGCTACACCTTC	CASSPISGDGYTF
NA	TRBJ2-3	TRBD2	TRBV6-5	TGTGCCAGCAGTTACTCGAGCGGGGTCTTCACAGATACGCAGTATTTT	CASSYSSGVFTDTQYF
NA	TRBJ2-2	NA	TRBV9	TGTGCCAGCAGCGTAGGAGGGGGGGAGCTGTTTTTT	CASSVGGGELFF
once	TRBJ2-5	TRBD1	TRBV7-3	TGTGCCAGCAGCCCCGGGACAGGGGCAGAGACCCAGTACTTC	CASSPGTGAETQYF
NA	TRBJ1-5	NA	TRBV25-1	TGTGCCAGCAGTGTCGGGGGAGGTCAGCCCCAGCATTTT	CASSVGGGQPQHF
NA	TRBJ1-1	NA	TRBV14	TGTGCCAGCAGCCAGCGGGGGCTGTCGAACACTGAAGCTTTCTTT	CASSQRGLSNTEAFF
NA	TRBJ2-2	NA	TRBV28	TGTGCCAGCAGTTCGGGGAACACCGGGGAGCTGTTTTTT	CASSSGNTGELFF
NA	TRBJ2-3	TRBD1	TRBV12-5	TGTGCTAGTGGCCCTACACAGGGGCCGACAGATACGCAGTATTTT	CASGPTQGPTDTQYF
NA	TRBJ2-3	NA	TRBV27	TGTGCCAGCAGTTTAGGAAGGAGGGTCACAGATACGCAGTATTTT	CASSLGRRVTDTQYF
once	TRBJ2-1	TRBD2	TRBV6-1	TGTGCCAGCAGTGCATGGCTAGCGGGAATCAATGAGCAGTTCTTC	CASSAWLAGINEQFF
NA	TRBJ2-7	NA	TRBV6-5	TGTGCCAGCAGTTCACAGCCTGAAAAAATCTACGAGCAGTACTTC	CASSSQPEKIYEQYF
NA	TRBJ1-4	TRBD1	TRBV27	TGTGCCAGCAGTCCAACAGGGGAGAATGAAAAACTGTTTTTT	CASSPTGENEKLFF
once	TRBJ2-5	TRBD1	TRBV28	TGTGCCAGCAGTTGGGACAGACAAGAGACCCAGTACTTC	CASSWDRQETQYF
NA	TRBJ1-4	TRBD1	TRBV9	TGTGCCAGCAGCGTAGGGCAGGGGGCGGCTGAAAAACTGTTTTTT	CASSVGQGAAEKLFF
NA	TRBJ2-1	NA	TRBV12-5	TGTGCTAGTGGTTTGATGGGCAGCTCCTACAATGAGCAGTTCTTC	CASGLMGSSYNEQFF
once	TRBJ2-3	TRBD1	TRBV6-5	TGTGCCAGCAGGGGGACAGGGGGCTTTACGGATACGCAGTATTTT	CASRGTGGFTDTQYF
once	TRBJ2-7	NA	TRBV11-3	TGTGCCAGCAGCCCTGACAGCTACGAGCAGTACTTC	CASSPDSYEQYF
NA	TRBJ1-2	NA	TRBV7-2	TGTGCCAGCAGCCAGGACAGTAACTATGGCTACACCTTC	CASSQDSNYGYTF
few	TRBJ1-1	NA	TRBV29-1	TGCAGCGTGCTGGGAGAGACGAACACTGAAGCTTTCTTT	CSVLGETNTEAFF
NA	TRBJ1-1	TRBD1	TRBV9	TGTGCCAGCAGCGCGACAGGGGGGAACACTGAAGCTTTCTTT	CASSATGGNTEAFF
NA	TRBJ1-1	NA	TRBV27	TGTGCCAGCAGTCCTAGGCCACCGAACACTGAAGCTTTCTTT	CASSPRPPNTEAFF
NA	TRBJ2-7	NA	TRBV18	TGTGCCAGCTCACCGTTTAGTACAGTAGAGCAGTACTTC	CASSPFSTVEQYF
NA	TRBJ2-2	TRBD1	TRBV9	TGTGCCAGCAGCGTTGGGACAGGTTTCGCCGGGGAGCTGTTTTTT	CASSVGTGFAGELFF
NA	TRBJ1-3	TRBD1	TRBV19	TGTGCCAGTAGTAACCGGGACAGGACTTCTGAGCACCTTTTT	CASSNRDRTSEHLF
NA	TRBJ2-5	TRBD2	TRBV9	TGTGCCAGCAGCATCGGGACTAGCGGGAGGGGGAAGACCCAGTACTTC	CASSIGTSGRGKTQYF
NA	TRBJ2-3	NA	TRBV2	TGTGCCAGCAGTTCTCGGTACACAGATACGCAGTATTTT	CASSSRYTDTQYF
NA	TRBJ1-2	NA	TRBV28	TGTGCCAGCAGCCTTCATGGGACACCTTTTTATGGCTACACCTTC	CASSLHGTPFYGYTF
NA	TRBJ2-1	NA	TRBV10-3	TGTGCCACTAGGACAGTAGAGGAGCAGTTCTTC	CATRTVEEQFF
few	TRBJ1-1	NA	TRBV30	TGTGCCTGGCTCCTCCAGGGCAACACTGAAGCTTTCTTT	CAWLLQGNTEAFF
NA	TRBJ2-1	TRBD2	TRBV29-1	TGCAGCGATTTTGGACTAGCGGGAGGGTCGGCATATGAGCAGTTCTTC	CSDFGLAGGSAYEQFF
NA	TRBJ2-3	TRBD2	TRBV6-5	TGTGCCAGCAGTCGTCAAGCGGGAAGCCCAGATACGCAGTATTTT	CASSRQAGSPDTQYF
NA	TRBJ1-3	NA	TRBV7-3	TGTGCCAGCAGCTTATATCCCAGTCTGGCCATCTCTGGAAACACCATATATTTT	CASSLYPSLAISGNTIYF
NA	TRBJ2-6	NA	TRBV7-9	TGTGCCAGCAGCCAAGCACTAGGTGGGGCCAACGTCCTGACTTTC	CASSQALGGANVLTF
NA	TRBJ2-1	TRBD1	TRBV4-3	TGCGCCAGCAGCCATCTAAAGGGAGACGGGACAGGGGGCAAGTACCATGAGCAGTTCTTC	CASSHLKGDGTGGKYHEQFF
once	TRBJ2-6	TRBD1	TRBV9	TGTGCCAGCAGCGTACACCCCGGGACAGGGGGCTCAGCTGGGGCCAACGTCCTGACTTTC	CASSVHPGTGGSAGANVLTF
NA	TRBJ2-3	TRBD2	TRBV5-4	TGTGCCAGCAGCCCTAAGCGGGGAAGGGTAACAGATACGCAGTATTTT	CASSPKRGRVTDTQYF
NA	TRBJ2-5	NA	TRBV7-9	TGTGCCAGCAGCTTAGGAGGGTCTGGGCTGGAGACCCAGTACTTC	CASSLGGSGLETQYF
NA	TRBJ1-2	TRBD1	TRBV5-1	TGCGCCAGCAGCTTGGGCAGGGGGTTGAACTATGGCTACACCTTC	CASSLGRGLNYGYTF